Presented here are 23 T cell receptor beta chains from one specimen sequenced in a study of lung T cells in sarcoidosis with Löfgren's syndrome. MiXCR was run by TCRdb on the reads, yielding one entry per CDR3 protein. Of about 19,000 distinct CDR3 sequences listed, 21% were seen once; the top ten hold around 0.77%. The source material was CD4+ T cells from bronchoalveolar lavage. Receptors were obtained from a human donor with sarcoidosis (Löfgren's syndrome or another form), or a control subject (not recorded which).

Ten or more counts support this clonotype. J is TRBJ1-1 and V is TRBV28; D is uncertain. V lost 4 bases and J 5 bases, leaving 5 bases between the germline ends. The length of the CDR3 is 11 residues. The V gene's germline CDR1 is MDHEN and CDR2 SYDVKM. CDR3 loop: CASSWLTEAFF. In DNA form, the CDR3 reads TGTGCCAGCAGTTGGCTGACTGAAGCTTTCTTT. Supplemented by reference TRBV28 and TRBJ1-1, the full variable domain reads DVKVTQSSRYLVKRTGEKVFLECVQDMDHENMFWYRQDPGLGLRLIYFSYDVKMKEKGDIPEGYSVSREKKERFSLILESASTNQTSMYLCASSWLTEAFFGQGTRLTVV.

Details on this clonotype: A much bigger clone sits one base away, suggesting this may be a read error. The missing conserved phenylalanine or tryptophan at the end of this CDR3 makes a read error likely. The DNA is omitted, as the CDR3 cannot be located on it reliably, and the CDR3 follows TCRdb's listing. V is TRBV3-1 and J is TRBJ2-1; the table calls TRBD2, which could not be checked here. The CDR3 extends over 11 residues, inclusive of both ends. In germline, CDR1 is LGHDT, CDR2 YNNKEL (reference sequence). CDR3 sequence reads: CASSQAGSPFS.

This clonotype was seen a handful of times. This chain links TRBV4-2 with TRBJ1-2, with 9 positions matching TRBD1. The CDR3 runs 14 residues. The ends lost 0 bases at V and 6 bases at J; junction bases unmatched: 2. CDR1 is LGHNA, CDR2 YNFKEQ, per germline. DNA for the CDR3: TGTGCCAGCAGCCAAGACCGGGACAGGGATGGCTACACCTTC. This gives the protein CASSQDRDRDGYTF.

This clonotype was counted ten times or more. The chain links TRBV12-3 or TRBV12-4 to TRBJ1-1; D ambiguous. This CDR3 contains 14 residues. The V end lost 7 bases, the J end lost 3 bases, and 15 bases lay between the germline ends. As DNA, the CDR3 is TGTGCCAGCACCTTTCAAGGGCTTGACACTGAAGCTTTCTTT. Encoded protein: CASTFQGLDTEAFF.

The rearrangement uses TRBV11-2 and TRBJ2-7; D unclear. Germline CDR1 SGHAT, CDR2 FQNNGV. V dropped 1 base and J dropped 6 bases, with 19 bases sitting between them. The CDR3 covers 16 residues. CDR3 DNA: TGTGCCAGCAGCTTAGTAGGTCCCACACTATCTGGCGAGCAGTACTTC. Amino acid sequence: CASSLVGPTLSGEQYF.

This clonotype was picked up a small number of times. The CDR3 nucleotides are TGTGCCAGCAGCCATGGGGACCAAACCTACGAGCAGTACTTC. This gives the protein CASSHGDQTYEQYF. The chain recombines TRBV3-1 with TRBJ2-7, with D possibly called TRBD1 or TRBD2 (5 bases each). Germline CDR1 LGHDT, CDR2 YNNKEL (reference sequence). CDR3 length equals 14 residues. Trimming pared 3 bases from V and 2 bases from J, leaving 11 bases between.

This clonotype was counted ten times or more. This chain connects TRBV7-9 to TRBJ1-2; D gene unclear. Germline-derived CDR1 and CDR2 are SEHNR and FQNEAQ (reference sequence). The CDR3 runs to 11 residues. V lost 8 bases, J lost 4 bases, and 8 bases lay in between. In DNA, the CDR3 is TGTGCCAGCGTCGGGGTCTATGGCTACACCTTC. Protein: CASVGVYGYTF.

This clonotype was recorded a few times. The genes are TRBV5-1 and TRBJ1-2; D may be TRBD1 (5 bases). The CDR3 is 13 residues long. The V and J ends lost 4 bases and 5 bases respectively, with 12 bases between them. In germline, CDR1 is SGHRS, CDR2 YFSETQ. The CDR3 coding sequence is TGCGCCAGCAGCCCCCCGGGGGATTATGGCTACACCTTC. Protein product: CASSPPGDYGYTF.

This clonotype is medium-sized. The V call is TRBV5-1, the J call TRBJ1-1; D is unresolved. Between the trimmed V and J ends, which lost 2 bases and 2 bases, there was a span of 7 bases. This CDR3 is 13 amino acids long. From germline, CDR1 is SGHRS and CDR2 YFSETQ. The CDR3 loop is CASSLGPNTEAFF. The CDR3 DNA follows: TGCGCCAGCAGCTTAGGACCCAACACTGAAGCTTTCTTT. Looking up the rest from reference TRBV5-1 and TRBJ1-1 gives the full variable domain: KAGVTQTPRYLIKTRGQQVTLSCSPISGHRSVSWYQQTPGQGLQFLFEYFSETQRNKGNFPGRFSGRQFSNSRSEMNVSTLELGDSALYLCASSLGPNTEAFFGQGTRLTVV.

This clonotype was counted at least ten times. This chain joins TRBV28 and TRBJ2-7, with 9 bases fitting TRBD2. The CDR3 extends over 15 amino acids. V lost 5 bases and J lost 4; bases outside the gene matches: 9. Per the germline V gene, CDR1 is MDHEN and CDR2 is SYDVKM. In DNA form, the CDR3 reads TGTGCCAGCAGTGCCGTACTAGCGGGCGGGTACGAGCAGTACTTC. Protein product: CASSAVLAGGYEQYF.

Concerning this clonotype: A much larger clone differs by one base, so this may be a read error. The conserved phenylalanine or tryptophan is not found at the CDR3 terminus, so this likely reflects a read error. The chain has TRBV3-1 and TRBJ1-1; D is ambiguous. The V end lost 4 bases, the J end lost 1 base, and 7 bases lay between the germline ends. The CDR3 extends over 13 amino acids. Germline V gene data show CDR1 as LGHDT and CDR2 as YNNKEL (reference sequence). CDR3 sequence reads: CASSLMTNTEAFL. The CDR3 nucleotides read TGTGCCAGCAGCCTGATGACGAACACTGAAGCTTTCCTT.

The chain uses TRBV29-1 and TRBJ2-2; 9 bases match TRBD1. The CDR3 is 16 residues long. The V gene end was trimmed by 3 bases and the J gene end by 6 bases; junction bases not matched to a gene: 11. From germline, CDR1 is SQVTM and CDR2 ANQGSEA. The CDR3 bases are TGCAGCGTTGAGACTGGGACAGGGTTTTCTCCCGGGGAGCTGTTTTTT. Its protein is CSVETGTGFSPGELFF.

Many counts were recorded for this clonotype. The gene calls are TRBV4-3 and TRBJ2-1, with TRBD2 matching over 8 bases. The CDR3 has 19 residues. The trim removed 2 bases at V and 1 base at J, leaving 13 bases unmatched. CDR1 and CDR2 from the germline V gene are LGHNA and YSLEER. The CDR3 DNA reads TGCGCCAGCAGCCAACGCTTCGTAGGGGTAGCGGGATCCTACAATGAGCAGTTCTTC. Residues: CASSQRFVGVAGSYNEQFF.

This clonotype appeared a few times. The chain joins TRBV7-2 to TRBJ2-3; 7 positions agree with TRBD1. Per germline, CDR1 SGHTA and CDR2 FQGNSA. CDR3 length: 14 amino acids. The J segment lost 4 bases and the V segment lost 4 bases, leaving 5 bases of the junction unmatched. The CDR3 region has the DNA TGTGCCAGCAGCTACCGGGACAGTGCAGATACGCAGTATTTT. This sequence encodes CASSYRDSADTQYF.

By share of the sample, this clonotype is medium-sized. The CDR3 coding sequence is TGTGCCAGCAGTTCGAACACTGAAGCTTTCTTT. This translates into CASSSNTEAFF. The chain carries TRBV28 and TRBJ1-1, with D hard to call. Germline V lookup: CDR1 MDHEN, CDR2 SYDVKM. V was cut by 4 bases and J by 1 base, with 1 base left in between. The CDR3 runs 11 residues.

To note about this clonotype: This could be a read error, since a much larger clone is one nucleotide away. The V call is TRBV20-1, the J call TRBJ2-1, with 14 bases fitting TRBD2. The CDR3 has 14 amino acids. V was clipped by 6 bases and J by 9 bases; unmatched bases: 7. In germline, CDR1 is DFQATT, CDR2 SNEGSKA (reference sequence). In nucleotides, the CDR3 is TGCAGTGCGGGGGGACTAGCGGGAGTCAGTGAGCAGTTCTTC. It codes for CSAGGLAGVSEQFF.

The rearrangement links TRBV7-2 to TRBJ2-7; D might be TRBD2 (6 bases). Trimming took off 4 bases at V and 7 bases at J, with 14 bases between the two ends. The length of the CDR3 is 13 residues. The germline gives CDR1 SGHTA, CDR2 FQGNSA. The CDR3 nucleotides are TGTGCCAGCAGCTCGGACTACTCCCAGGAGCAGTACTTC. The encoded protein is CASSSDYSQEQYF.

V and J are TRBV24-1 and TRBJ2-7, with TRBD1 as a possible D gene (6 bases). V was trimmed by 5 bases and J by 6 bases, leaving 10 bases between them. Germline assignment: CDR1 KGHDR and CDR2 SFDVKD. This CDR3 is built from 12 residues. CDR3 in DNA: TGTGCCACCAGTGCCCGAGGGGGCGAGCAGTACTTC. Its protein is CATSARGGEQYF.

This clonotype was detected many times. The chain has TRBV12-3 or TRBV12-4 and TRBJ2-1, with D perhaps matching TRBD1 (6 bases). V lost 5 bases and J lost 0, with 11 bases in between. The CDR3 has 15 amino acids. CDR3 nucleotides: TGTGCCAGCAGTCGAACAGGGAGCTCCTACAATGAGCAGTTCTTC. Amino acid sequence: CASSRTGSSYNEQFF.

This clonotype was counted ten times or more. V usage is TRBV10-1 and J usage is TRBJ2-5; D is unclear. Trimming took 11 bases from V and 5 from J, leaving 6 bases between them. Germline V lookup: CDR1 WNHNN, CDR2 SYGVQD (reference sequence). CDR3 size: 9 residues. The CDR3 coding sequence is TGCGCCTCCCCCGAGACCCAGTACTTC. Translation: CASPETQYF.

This clonotype is labeled medium-sized (0.01 to 0.1%). The chain employs TRBV6-1 and TRBJ2-4, with D hard to call. With 8 bases removed from V and 0 bases from J, the gap between germline ends came to 8 bases. Looked up from germline, CDR1 is MNHNS and CDR2 is SASEGT. This CDR3 is 13 amino acids long. The CDR3, as DNA: TGTGCCAGCGTGCCTATAGCCAAAAACATTCAGTACTTC. This translates into CASVPIAKNIQYF.

This clonotype was detected only once. It may be a read error: a sequence one base away is much more abundant. This chain joins TRBV4-2 and TRBJ2-3; no firm D call. CDR1 is LGHNA, CDR2 YNFKEQ, per germline. V was shortened by 0 bases and J by 7 bases, with 8 bases between the two germline ends. This CDR3 is built from 13 residues. The CDR3 sequence is CASSQDIPYTQYF. The CDR3, as DNA: TGTGCCAGCAGCCAAGATATTCCCTATACGCAGTATTTT.

This clonotype was counted ten times or more. V gene TRBV20-1 combines with J gene TRBJ2-1; D perhaps matches TRBD1 (7 bases). CDR1 DFQATT and CDR2 SNEGSKA come from the germline V gene (reference sequence). V lost 2 bases, J lost 8 bases, and 16 bases lay in between. The CDR3 contains 14 residues. The CDR3 nucleotides are TGCAGTGCTAGATTGGGACAGCGGGTATATGAGCAGTTCTTC. It yields the protein CSARLGQRVYEQFF.